Presented here are 5 T cell receptor beta chains from one specimen sequenced in a study of T-cell reconstitution after alpha-beta-depleted transplantation in children. The TCRbeta library incorporated unique molecular identifiers. From the PCR reads, TCRdb called clonotypes with MiXCR, one entry per CDR3 protein. The repertoire holds 300,000 to 400,000 distinct CDR3 sequences, about 16% seen once, with approximately 44% in the top ten. Here the sequenced sample was PBMCs, mostly from graft donor cells, taken 360 days after TCRalphabeta/CD19-depleted stem cell transplant. These receptors all come from a male patient aged 2 to 9 who had a stem cell transplant for acute lymphoblastic leukemia, so the T cells may come from the graft donor.

This clonotype came up once. The junction departs from germline at one end; a sequencing error may be responsible. The J gene is TRBJ2-5, the V gene TRBV6-7; D tentatively reads TRBD1 or TRBD2 (6 bases each). TRBV6-7 is classed as an ORF, of uncertain function. The CDR3 consists of 13 residues. The CDR3 nucleotides are TGTACCAGCAGTTTTGGGGGGCGGGAGACCCAGTACTTC. This sequence encodes CTSSFGGRETQYF.

This clonotype was counted between two and nine times. This sequence joins TRBV5-1 and TRBJ2-7; D gene uncertain. The CDR3 totals 12 residues. CDR1 is SGHRS and CDR2 is YFSETQ in the germline V gene. Trimming removed 0 bases from V and 5 bases from J, with 6 bases in between. The CDR3 sequence: CASSLGHDEQYF. In nucleotides, the CDR3 is TGCGCCAGCAGCTTGGGTCATGACGAGCAGTACTTC.

This clonotype was seen at least ten times. The chain employs TRBV20-1 and TRBJ2-3; D call uncertain. With 3 bases removed from V and 0 bases from J, the gap between germline ends came to 10 bases. The CDR3 covers 14 residues. Germline assignment: CDR1 DFQATT and CDR2 SNEGSKA (reference sequence). The CDR3 DNA follows: TGCAGTGCTAGGCCCCCCGGAAGCACAGATACGCAGTATTTT. This sequence encodes CSARPPGSTDTQYF.

This clonotype has ten or more counts. This chain connects TRBV3-1 to TRBJ2-4, with D perhaps TRBD1 (5 bases). Germline assignment: CDR1 LGHDT and CDR2 YNNKEL (reference sequence). The CDR3 has 19 residues. Trimming took 0 bases from V and 0 from J, leaving 18 bases between them. This CDR3 is CASSQEGVTGLIAKNIQYF. For the CDR3, the DNA is TGTGCCAGCAGCCAAGAAGGGGTAACAGGTCTTATAGCCAAAAACATTCAGTACTTC.

V gene TRBV6-1 combines with J gene TRBJ1-2; 7 nucleotides agree with TRBD1. The CDR3 covers 13 residues. CDR1 is MNHNS and CDR2 is SASEGT in the germline V gene. V was pared by 8 bases and J by 3 bases, with 6 bases of the junction left unmatched. The CDR3 DNA reads TGTGCCAGCGGACCTGGGACAGACTATGGCTACACCTTC. Translation gives CASGPGTDYGYTF.